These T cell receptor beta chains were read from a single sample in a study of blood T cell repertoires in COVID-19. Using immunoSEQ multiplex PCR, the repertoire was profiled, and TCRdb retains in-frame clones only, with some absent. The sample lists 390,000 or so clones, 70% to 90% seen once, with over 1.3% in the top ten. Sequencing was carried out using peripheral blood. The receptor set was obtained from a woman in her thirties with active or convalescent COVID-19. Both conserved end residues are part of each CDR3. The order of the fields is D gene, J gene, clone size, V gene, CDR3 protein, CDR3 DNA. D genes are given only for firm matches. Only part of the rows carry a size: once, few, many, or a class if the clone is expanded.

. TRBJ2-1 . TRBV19 CASSWFQNEQFF TGTGCCAGTAGTTGGTTTCAGAATGAGCAGTTCTTC
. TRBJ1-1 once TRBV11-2 CASSGLRGGGSAEAFF TGTGCCAGCAGCGGATTGCGGGGAGGCGGTTCAGCTGAAGCTTTCTTT
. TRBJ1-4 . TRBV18 CASSREGPTNEKLFF TGTGCCAGCTCACGGGAGGGCCCAACTAATGAAAAACTGTTTTTT
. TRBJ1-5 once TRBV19 CASSTAGFNQPQHF TGTGCCAGTAGTACAGCGGGATTCAATCAGCCCCAGCATTTT
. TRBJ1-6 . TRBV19 CASSIDPRGGNNSPLHF TGTGCCAGTAGTATAGATCCCCGGGGAGGTAATAATTCACCCCTCCACTTT
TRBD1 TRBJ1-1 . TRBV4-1 CASSHEPGQTFMNTEAFF TGCGCCAGCAGCCACGAGCCGGGACAGACGTTCATGAACACTGAAGCTTTCTTT
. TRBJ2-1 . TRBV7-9 CASSSQGNSYNEQFF TGTGCCAGCAGCTCACAGGGAAACAGCTACAATGAGCAGTTCTTC
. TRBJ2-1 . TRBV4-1 CASSQVGGRGDEQFF TGCGCCAGCAGCCAAGTGGGGGGACGAGGGGATGAGCAGTTCTTC
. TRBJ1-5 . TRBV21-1 CASSKADLRGNQPQHF TGTGCCAGCAGCAAAGCAGACTTAAGGGGGAATCAGCCCCAGCATTTT
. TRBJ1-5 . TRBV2 CASSLGPGNNQPQHF TGTGCCAGCAGCCTGGGTCCAGGGAACAATCAGCCCCAGCATTTT
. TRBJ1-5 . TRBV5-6 CASSGMGRSNQPQHF TGTGCCAGCAGCGGCATGGGGCGTAGCAATCAGCCCCAGCATTTT
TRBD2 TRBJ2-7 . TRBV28 CASSPPGLAITYEQYF TGTGCCAGCAGTCCACCGGGACTAGCGATTACCTACGAGCAGTACTTC
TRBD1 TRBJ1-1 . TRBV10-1 CASSELLSGQGPNEAFF TGCGCCAGCAGTGAGCTACTGTCCGGACAGGGTCCCAACGAAGCTTTCTTT
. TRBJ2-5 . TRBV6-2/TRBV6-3 CASSYGLLETQYF TGTGCCAGCAGTTATGGGCTATTGGAGACCCAGTACTTC
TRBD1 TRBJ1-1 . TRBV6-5 CASRSRQGMIEAFF TGTGCCAGCAGGTCCCGACAGGGAATGATTGAAGCTTTCTTT
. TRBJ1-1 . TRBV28 CASRLGGPLNTEAFF TGTGCCAGCAGGTTGGGGGGACCTTTGAACACTGAAGCTTTCTTT
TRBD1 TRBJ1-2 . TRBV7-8 CASSNRDRGIYGYTF TGTGCCAGCAGCAACCGGGACAGGGGAATTTATGGCTACACCTTC
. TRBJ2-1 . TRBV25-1 CASSDAHGRKEQFF TGTGCCAGCAGTGATGCCCACGGTCGTAAAGAGCAGTTCTTC
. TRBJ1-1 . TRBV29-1 CSERTDLNTEAFF TGCAGCGAAAGGACAGATCTGAACACTGAAGCTTTCTTT
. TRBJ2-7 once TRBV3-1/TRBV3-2 CASSPEQGFSIEQYF TGTGCCAGCAGCCCCGAGCAGGGGTTCTCTATCGAGCAGTACTTC
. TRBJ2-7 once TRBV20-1 CSASREWEQYF TGCAGTGCTAGTCGGGAGTGGGAGCAGTACTTC
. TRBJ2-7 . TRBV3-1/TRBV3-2 CASSQHRQDEQYF TGTGCCAGCAGCCAACATAGACAGGACGAGCAGTACTTC
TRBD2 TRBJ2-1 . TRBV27 CASSPIAGGNNEQFF TGTGCCAGCAGTCCAATAGCGGGGGGAAATAATGAGCAGTTCTTC
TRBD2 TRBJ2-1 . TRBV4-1 CASSQWSSGGSEQFF TGCGCCAGCAGCCAATGGTCTAGCGGGGGTTCTGAGCAGTTCTTC
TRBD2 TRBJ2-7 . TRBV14 CASSPGTSGSYEQYF TGTGCCAGCAGCCCCGGGACTAGCGGCTCCTACGAGCAGTACTTC
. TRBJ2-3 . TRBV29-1 CSVEGFQISDTQYF TGCAGCGTTGAAGGGTTCCAGATTTCAGATACGCAGTATTTT
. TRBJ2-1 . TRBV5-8 CASSYSGLSYNEQFF TGTGCCAGCAGCTACAGCGGCCTTTCCTACAATGAGCAGTTCTTC
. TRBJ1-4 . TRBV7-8 CASSLGRQAATNEKLFF TGTGCCAGCAGCTTAGGTCGGCAGGCAGCAACTAATGAAAAACTGTTTTTT
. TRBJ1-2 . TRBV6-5 CASKPQGNYGYTF TGTGCCAGCAAACCTCAGGGGAACTATGGCTACACCTTC
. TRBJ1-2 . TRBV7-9 CASSLDIQDPVF TGTGCCAGCAGCTTAGACATCCAGGATCCCGTATTC
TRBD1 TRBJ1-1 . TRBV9 CASRWTGNTEAFF TGTGCCAGCAGATGGACAGGGAACACTGAAGCTTTCTTT
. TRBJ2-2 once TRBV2 CASSEGHKFGELFF TGTGCCAGCAGTGAGGGACACAAGTTCGGGGAGCTGTTTTTT
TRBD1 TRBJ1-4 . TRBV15 CATSRTGNQNEKLFF TGTGCCACCAGCAGGACAGGGAATCAGAATGAAAAACTGTTTTTT
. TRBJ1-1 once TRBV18 CASSPPSMNTEAFF TGTGCCAGCTCACCACCGTCAATGAACACTGAAGCTTTCTTT
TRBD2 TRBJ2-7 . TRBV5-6 CASSSGTSLEQYF TGTGCCAGCAGCTCTGGGACTAGTCTCGAGCAGTACTTC
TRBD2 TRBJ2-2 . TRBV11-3 CASSPPREGHAGELFF TGTGCCAGCAGCCCCCCACGGGAGGGGCATGCCGGGGAGCTGTTTTTT
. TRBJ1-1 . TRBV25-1 CASSPKRGGANRNTEAFF TGTGCCAGCAGTCCAAAGAGAGGGGGAGCCAATAGAAACACTGAAGCTTTCTTT
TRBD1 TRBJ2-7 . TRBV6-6 CASRKGQLTYEQYF TGTGCCAGCAGAAAGGGACAGCTTACCTACGAGCAGTACTTC
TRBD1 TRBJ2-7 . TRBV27 CASSLGTGFLGEQYF TGTGCCAGCAGTCTAGGGACAGGGTTCCTGGGCGAGCAGTACTTC
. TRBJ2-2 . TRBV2 CASSGGQGGITGELFF TGTGCCAGCAGTGGCGGGCAAGGGGGTATCACCGGGGAGCTGTTTTTT
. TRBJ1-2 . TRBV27 CASGEVGYGYTF TGTGCCAGCGGCGAGGTGGGTTATGGCTACACCTTC
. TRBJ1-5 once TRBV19 CASSMEVWGNQPQHF TGTGCCAGTAGTATGGAGGTTTGGGGCAATCAGCCCCAGCATTTT
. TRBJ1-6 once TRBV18 CASSPMTVFVNSPLHF TGTGCCAGCTCACCGATGACAGTCTTTGTAAATTCACCCCTCCACTTT
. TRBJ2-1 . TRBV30 CAWSRETINEQFF TGTGCCTGGAGTCGGGAGACGATCAATGAGCAGTTCTTC
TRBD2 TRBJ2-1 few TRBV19 CASKIAGVNNEQFF TGTGCCAGTAAAATAGCGGGGGTGAACAATGAGCAGTTCTTC
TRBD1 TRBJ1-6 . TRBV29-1 CSVVDRGSSALHF TGCAGCGTAGTAGACAGGGGGTCGTCGGCCCTCCACTTT
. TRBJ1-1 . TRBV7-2 CASSSPGGFMNTEAFF TGTGCCAGCAGCTCCCCCGGGGGGTTCATGAACACTGAAGCTTTCTTT
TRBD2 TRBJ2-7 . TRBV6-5 CASSGLADSYEQYF TGTGCCAGCTCGGGACTAGCAGATTCCTACGAGCAGTACTTC
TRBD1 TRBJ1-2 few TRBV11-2 CASTSTGGPYGYTF TGTGCCAGCACCAGCACAGGGGGACCATATGGCTACACCTTC
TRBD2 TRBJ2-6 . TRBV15 CATSRDPIGLAGRTGANVLTF TGTGCCACCAGCAGAGATCCGATAGGTCTAGCGGGAAGAACTGGGGCCAACGTCCTGACTTTC
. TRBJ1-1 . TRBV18 CASSLQAVNTEAFF TGTGCCAGCTCATTACAGGCAGTTAACACTGAAGCTTTCTTT
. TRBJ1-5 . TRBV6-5 CASRPRGQPQHF TGTGCCAGCAGGCCCAGGGGTCAGCCCCAGCATTTT
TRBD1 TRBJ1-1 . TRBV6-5 CASSVTGTGEAFF TGTGCCAGCAGCGTAACCGGGACAGGAGAAGCTTTCTTT
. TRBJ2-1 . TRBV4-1 CASSQPSGGNEQFF TGCGCCAGCAGCCAACCTAGTGGAGGGAATGAGCAGTTCTTC
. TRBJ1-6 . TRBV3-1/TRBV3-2 CASSQERRGRSPLHF TGTGCCAGCAGCCAAGAGAGGCGAGGTCGTTCACCCCTCCACTTT